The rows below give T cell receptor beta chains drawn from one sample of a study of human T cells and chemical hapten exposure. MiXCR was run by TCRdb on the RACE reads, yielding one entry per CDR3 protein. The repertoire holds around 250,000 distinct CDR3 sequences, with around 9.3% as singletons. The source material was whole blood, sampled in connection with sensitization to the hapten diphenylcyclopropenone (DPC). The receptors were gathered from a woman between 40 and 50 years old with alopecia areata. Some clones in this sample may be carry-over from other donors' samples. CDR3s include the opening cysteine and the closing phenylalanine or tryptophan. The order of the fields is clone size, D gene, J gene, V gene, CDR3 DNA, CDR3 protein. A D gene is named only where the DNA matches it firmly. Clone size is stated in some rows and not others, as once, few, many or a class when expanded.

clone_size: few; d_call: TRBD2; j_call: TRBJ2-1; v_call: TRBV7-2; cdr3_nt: TGTGCCAGCAGCTTTTCTACTAGCGGGGCGGACGCGTTCTTC; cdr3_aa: CASSFSTSGADAFF
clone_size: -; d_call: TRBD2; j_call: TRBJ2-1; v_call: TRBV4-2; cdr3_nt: TGTGCCAGCAGCCCCCACCACCTCAGGACTAGCGGGAGTAATGAGCAGTTCTTC; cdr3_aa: CASSPHHLRTSGSNEQFF
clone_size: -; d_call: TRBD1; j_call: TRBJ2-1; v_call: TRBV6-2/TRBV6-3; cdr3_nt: TGTGCCAGCAATTCAGGGGGCGGAAACAGGAATGAGCAGTTCTTC; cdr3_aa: CASNSGGGNRNEQFF
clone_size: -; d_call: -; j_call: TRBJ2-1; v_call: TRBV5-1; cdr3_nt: TGCGCCAGCAGCTTGTCATCCGCAATAAATGAGCAGTTCTTC; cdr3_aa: CASSLSSAINEQFF
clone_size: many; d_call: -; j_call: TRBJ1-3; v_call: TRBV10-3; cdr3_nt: TGTGCCATCATGGGTTCTGGAAACACCATATATTTT; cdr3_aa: CAIMGSGNTIYF
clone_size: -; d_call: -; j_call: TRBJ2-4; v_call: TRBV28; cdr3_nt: TGTGCCAGCAGTTTATTTGGGGTGGGGCTAGCCAAAAACATTCAGTACTTC; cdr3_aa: CASSLFGVGLAKNIQYF
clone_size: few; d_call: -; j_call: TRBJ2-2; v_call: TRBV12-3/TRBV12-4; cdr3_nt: TGTGCCAGCAGTCCCAGTCTTGCACCCGGGGAGCTGTTTTTT; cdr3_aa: CASSPSLAPGELFF
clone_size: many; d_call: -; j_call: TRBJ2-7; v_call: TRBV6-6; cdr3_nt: TGTGCCAGCAGTTACTCACCTGGGAGAAGTACCTACGAGCAGTACTTC; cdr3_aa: CASSYSPGRSTYEQYF
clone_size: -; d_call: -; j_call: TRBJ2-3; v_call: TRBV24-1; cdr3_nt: TGTGCCACCAGTGACCGAGACCTTGGCACAGATACGCAGTATTTT; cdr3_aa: CATSDRDLGTDTQYF
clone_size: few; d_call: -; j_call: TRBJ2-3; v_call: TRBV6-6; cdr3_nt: TGTGCCAGCAGTTTCGACCCCACAGATACGCAGTATTTT; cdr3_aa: CASSFDPTDTQYF
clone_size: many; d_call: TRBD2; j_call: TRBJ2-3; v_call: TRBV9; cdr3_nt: TGTGCCAGCAGCTTTACCGGGACTAGAGGAGATACGCAGTATTTT; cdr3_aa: CASSFTGTRGDTQYF
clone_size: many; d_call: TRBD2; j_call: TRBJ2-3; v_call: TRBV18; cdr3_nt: TGTGCCAGCTCACCGGGCGGGAGTGCAGATACGCAGTATTTT; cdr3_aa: CASSPGGSADTQYF
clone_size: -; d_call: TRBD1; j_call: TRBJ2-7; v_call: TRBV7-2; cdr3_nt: TGTGCCAGCAGCTTAGCGTTAACAGGGGGTCAATACGAGCAGTACTTC; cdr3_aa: CASSLALTGGQYEQYF
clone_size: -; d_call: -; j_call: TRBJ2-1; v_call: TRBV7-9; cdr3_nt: TGTGCCAGCAGCGGGGCGGCTAGCGCCTACAATGAGCAGTTCTTC; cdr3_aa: CASSGAASAYNEQFF
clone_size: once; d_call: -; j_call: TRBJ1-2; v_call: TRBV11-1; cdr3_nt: TGTGCCAGCAGCTTAGACGAGCTCAAGGACTATGGCTACACCTTC; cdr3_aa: CASSLDELKDYGYTF
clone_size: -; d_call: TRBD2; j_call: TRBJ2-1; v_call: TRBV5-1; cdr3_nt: TGCGCCAGCAGCTTGTACGTAGCGGGAGGGCCTTTGTATGAGCAGTTCTTC; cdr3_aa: CASSLYVAGGPLYEQFF